This T cell receptor beta chain was captured by sequencing in a study of blood T cell repertoires in COVID-19. Overall study context: Collection of acute and convalescent COVID-19 samples took place in the United States, Italy and Spain. T cells, B-cell-depleted T cells, or PBMCs supplied cDNA or gDNA.

The ends lost 4 bases at V and 6 bases at J; junction bases unmatched: 5. The CDR3 sequence is 13 residues long. CDR1 and CDR2 from the germline V gene are SGDLS and YYNGEE. In the authors' workflow: Reference gene primer amplification in the assay estimated nucleated cell counts. The protocol was immunoSEQ multiplex PCR, while the TCRdb copy is restricted to in-frame clones and leaves out a portion. V and J calls and clone size are given by that table; D and trimming were obtained from the DNA. Found here are more than 65,000 clones, around 80% of them singletons; the top ten hold 25% to 30%. Sequencing used peripheral blood. This sequence was found in a woman of 80 years or more with active or convalescent COVID-19. The rearrangement joins TRBV9 to TRBJ2-7, with 9 positions matching TRBD1. DNA for the CDR3: TGTGCCAGCAGCCGGGACAGGGATGGCGAGCAGTACTTC. This encodes CASSRDRDGEQYF. Full variable domain (remainder filled in from reference TRBV9 and TRBJ2-7): DSGVTQTPKHLITATGQRVTLRCSPRSGDLSVYWYQQSLDQGLQFLIQYYNGEERAKGNILERFSAQQFPDLHSELNLSSLELGDSALYFCASSRDRDGEQYFGPGTRLTVT.